The present entry profiles one TCR beta chain with its context. This specimen comes from a study of cytomegalovirus exposure and HLA in healthy donors. The study ran its PCR with 60 Vbeta and 13 Jbeta primers. Profiled with immunoSEQ multiplex PCR; TCRdb holds only in-frame clones, not every one. The listing records fewer than 100,000 clones. V was trimmed by 3 bases and J by 5 bases, leaving 13 bases between them. Germline V gene lookup returns CDR1 SEHNR and CDR2 FQNEAQ (reference sequence). The CDR3 loop spans 15 amino acids. The receptor comes from a man aged 18 to 30 in good health and CMV-seropositive. This chain joins TRBV7-9 and TRBJ2-2; D is possibly TRBD1 (6 bases). The sequencing sample was made of PBMCs. CDR3 residues: CASSLGTGLTGELFF. The CDR3 bases are TGTGCCAGCAGCTTGGGAACAGGGTTGACCGGGGAGCTGTTTTTT.